This is a list of T cell receptor beta chains from one sample in a study of cytomegalovirus exposure and HLA in healthy donors. This table comes from immunoSEQ multiplex PCR, and its TCRdb copy is limited to in-frame clones, with some not included. The sample lists about 74,000 clones, approximately 95% occurring once. Sequencing used PBMCs. The receptors derive from a man aged 18 to 29 in good health and CMV-seropositive. Both conserved end residues are part of each CDR3. Each record gives: CDR3 protein, CDR3 DNA, D gene, clone size, J gene, V gene. D genes are given only for firm matches. Only some rows state a clone size, as once, few, many or a class for expanded clones.

CASSQGQGRMNTEAFF | TGTGCCAGCAGCCAAGGACAGGGGCGCATGAACACTGAAGCTTTCTTT | TRBD1 | NA | TRBJ1-1 | TRBV7-2
CASSPPGQGTGELFF | TGTGCCAGCAGTCCCCCCGGACAGGGTACCGGGGAGCTGTTTTTT | TRBD1 | once | TRBJ2-2 | TRBV6-5
CASSGDSGRPYEQYF | TGTGCCAGCAGTGGGGATAGCGGGAGACCCTACGAGCAGTACTTC | TRBD2 | NA | TRBJ2-7 | TRBV2
CASSPTGGLYETQYF | TGTGCCAGCAGTCCAACAGGGGGCTTATACGAGACCCAGTACTTC | TRBD1 | once | TRBJ2-5 | TRBV28
CASSPGQGVREQYF | TGTGCCAGCAGCCCGGGACAGGGTGTAAGGGAGCAGTACTTC | TRBD1 | NA | TRBJ2-7 | TRBV6-4
CASRPGQATDTQYF | TGTGCCAGCAGACCCGGACAGGCGACGGATACGCAGTATTTT | TRBD1 | NA | TRBJ2-3 | TRBV6-1
CASSFDRLNEKLFF | TGTGCCAGCAGCTTCGACAGGCTGAATGAAAAACTGTTTTTT | NA | NA | TRBJ1-4 | TRBV7-8
CASRGANEQFF | TGTGCCAGCAGGGGGGCGAATGAGCAGTTCTTC | NA | NA | TRBJ2-1 | TRBV2
CASVPVPTYDVDTEAFF | TGTGCCAGCGTCCCCGTCCCCACATACGATGTGGACACTGAAGCTTTCTTT | NA | NA | TRBJ1-1 | TRBV11-2
CASSVGTRGYNEQFF | TGTGCCAGCAGCGTAGGGACTAGGGGTTACAATGAGCAGTTCTTC | TRBD2 | NA | TRBJ2-1 | TRBV9
CAWGTENTEAFF | TGTGCCTGGGGGACAGAGAACACTGAAGCTTTCTTT | TRBD1 | NA | TRBJ1-1 | TRBV30
CACIQGSNYEQYF | TGTGCCTGTATCCAGGGAAGCAACTACGAGCAGTACTTC | NA | once | TRBJ2-7 | TRBV30
CASSPLMKSEYEQYF | TGTGCCAGCTCACCACTAATGAAATCGGAGTACGAGCAGTACTTC | NA | NA | TRBJ2-7 | TRBV18
CASSLPFYNEQFF | TGTGCCAGCAGTCTTCCTTTCTACAATGAGCAGTTCTTC | NA | NA | TRBJ2-1 | TRBV28
CASSQGQYTGELFF | TGTGCCAGCAGCCAAGGACAGTACACCGGGGAGCTGTTTTTT | NA | NA | TRBJ2-2 | TRBV14
CASGMGLDETQYF | TGTGCCAGCGGGATGGGGCTAGATGAGACCCAGTACTTC | NA | NA | TRBJ2-5 | TRBV2
CASTTGDGNQPQHF | TGTGCCAGCACCACAGGGGATGGCAATCAGCCCCAGCATTTT | TRBD1 | NA | TRBJ1-5 | TRBV6-5
CASSTILRDRASYEQYF | TGTGCCAGCAGTACTATTCTCCGGGACAGGGCGTCCTACGAGCAGTACTTC | TRBD1 | NA | TRBJ2-7 | TRBV28
CASLPGTGGYGHYGYTF | TGTGCCTCCTTACCCGGGACAGGGGGCTATGGACACTATGGCTACACCTTC | TRBD1 | NA | TRBJ1-2 | TRBV28
CAWSAAWTSGISYEQYF | TGTGCCTGGAGTGCCGCCTGGACTAGCGGGATCTCCTACGAGCAGTACTTC | TRBD2 | NA | TRBJ2-7 | TRBV30
CAISEGGLNTEAFF | TGTGCCATCAGTGAGGGGGGCTTGAACACTGAAGCTTTCTTT | NA | NA | TRBJ1-1 | TRBV10-3
CASSRDLREQYF | TGTGCCAGCAGCAGAGATCTACGGGAGCAGTACTTC | NA | NA | TRBJ2-7 | TRBV7-9
CASSPALRTEAFF | TGCGCCAGCAGCCCCGCCCTCAGGACTGAAGCTTTCTTT | NA | NA | TRBJ1-1 | TRBV4-1
CASSLPDTEAFF | TGCGCCAGCAGCTTACCGGACACTGAAGCTTTCTTT | NA | NA | TRBJ1-1 | TRBV5-1
CASRPTGGRDIQYF | TGTGCCAGCCGACCTACGGGGGGTAGGGACATTCAGTACTTC | TRBD2 | NA | TRBJ2-4 | TRBV7-9
CASSEQREGSYEQYF | TGTGCCAGCAGTGAGCAGCGGGAGGGATCCTACGAGCAGTACTTC | TRBD2 | NA | TRBJ2-7 | TRBV6-1
CASSRGGETQYF | TGTGCCAGCAGCAGGGGCGGAGAGACCCAGTACTTC | NA | NA | TRBJ2-5 | TRBV5-4
CASRTGQGITGELFF | TGTGCCAGCAGAACCGGACAGGGGATCACCGGGGAGCTGTTTTTT | TRBD1 | NA | TRBJ2-2 | TRBV27
CASSQERDTPYEQYF | TGTGCCAGCAGCCAAGAAAGGGACACCCCCTACGAGCAGTACTTC | NA | few | TRBJ2-7 | TRBV4-2
CASSVGTGGSYEQYF | TGTGCCAGCAGCGTAGGGACAGGCGGATCCTACGAGCAGTACTTC | TRBD1 | NA | TRBJ2-7 | TRBV9
CAWSVDSGRPGNNEQFF | TGTGCCTGGAGTGTAGACTCCGGTCGCCCGGGAAACAATGAGCAGTTCTTC | NA | NA | TRBJ2-1 | TRBV30
CASSLVAGPTYEQYF | TGCGCCAGCAGCTTGGTTGCGGGACCGACCTACGAGCAGTACTTC | NA | NA | TRBJ2-7 | TRBV5-1
CATHGSYYNEQFF | TGTGCCACCCACGGTAGTTACTACAATGAGCAGTTCTTC | NA | once | TRBJ2-1 | TRBV15
CASSVTSGGTDTQYF | TGTGCCAGCAGTGTGACTAGCGGCGGCACAGATACGCAGTATTTT | TRBD2 | NA | TRBJ2-3 | TRBV6-4
CASSLGAGGSSYNEQFF | TGTGCCAGCAGCTTGGGTGCGGGAGGGAGCTCCTACAATGAGCAGTTCTTC | TRBD2 | NA | TRBJ2-1 | TRBV5-4
CASSARQGTNQPQHF | TGTGCCAGCAGCGCGCGACAGGGGACCAATCAGCCCCAGCATTTT | TRBD1 | NA | TRBJ1-5 | TRBV7-2
CAWSRSGQETQYF | TGTGCCTGGAGTAGGAGCGGCCAAGAGACCCAGTACTTC | NA | NA | TRBJ2-5 | TRBV30
CASSYSTRDNEQFF | TGTGCCAGCAGTTACTCGACCAGGGACAATGAGCAGTTCTTC | NA | NA | TRBJ2-1 | TRBV6-6
CASSLVAGREHNEQFF | TGTGCCAGCAGCTTAGTAGCCGGGAGAGAACACAATGAGCAGTTCTTC | NA | NA | TRBJ2-1 | TRBV7-9
CASSARDRGHYEQFF | TGCGCCAGCAGCGCCCGGGACAGGGGGCACTATGAGCAGTTCTTC | TRBD1 | NA | TRBJ2-1 | TRBV5-1
CASSPTGSGNTIYF | TGTGCCAGCAGCCCGACAGGGAGTGGAAACACCATATATTTT | TRBD1 | NA | TRBJ1-3 | TRBV7-6
CASSPGLVYEQYF | TGTGCCAGCTCACCCGGACTAGTCTACGAGCAGTACTTC | TRBD2 | NA | TRBJ2-7 | TRBV18
CACGERWITDTQYF | TGTGCCTGTGGGGAGCGGTGGATCACAGATACGCAGTATTTT | NA | NA | TRBJ2-3 | TRBV30
CASSEVGDRGPTSTDTQYF | TGTGCCAGCAGTGAAGTCGGGGACAGGGGACCTACTAGCACAGATACGCAGTATTTT | TRBD1 | NA | TRBJ2-3 | TRBV27
CAAGRTGGETQYF | TGCGCCGCCGGGAGGACAGGGGGAGAGACCCAGTACTTC | TRBD1 | NA | TRBJ2-5 | TRBV4-1
CASQDGGANPYNEQFF | TGTGCCAGCCAAGACGGAGGGGCTAATCCCTACAATGAGCAGTTCTTC | NA | NA | TRBJ2-1 | TRBV19
CASSDYNRGRNQPQHF | TGTGCCAGCAGTGACTATAACAGGGGTCGCAATCAGCCCCAGCATTTT | TRBD1 | NA | TRBJ1-5 | TRBV6-1
CASSWDNSYEQYF | TGTGCCAGCAGCTGGGACAACTCCTACGAGCAGTACTTC | NA | NA | TRBJ2-7 | TRBV28